The TCR beta chain described here comes from a study of T cell responses to AZD1222 COVID-19 vaccine (dated by TCRdb to 2020 to 2022). Notes on the research overall: TCR sequencing was performed for 230 to 250 trial participants, of whom around 200 were given two doses of AZD1222 and approximately 26 were given two doses of MenACWY control vaccine. Enrollment into the trials was organized by age into subgroups of 18-55, 56-69 and 70-plus years, and those subgroups contained roughly 140, 27 and 60 TCR-sequenced participants, respectively.

The CDR3 regions of human TCRbeta chains were analyzed by immunosequencing. Processing in the source paper ran as follows. Repertoire TCRs were checked for matches against a reference library of SARS-CoV-2-specific TCRs that had been generated using the MIRA antigen-specificity platform. Breadth meant the fraction of unique TCRs that were SARS-CoV-2-associated, whereas depth meant the fraction of total T cells that were SARS-CoV-2-associated. Each spike-specific TCR was assigned to its reactive spike region and to a CD4 or CD8 class using the MIRA data. Log10-transformed breadth and depth values were compared by one-way ANOVA with Sidak's multiple comparisons tests. The source is immuneACCESS, and TCRdb retained only in-frame sequences with V and J called. Part of the clones is not carried over; for the studies checked, unresolved V genes explain less than half of this, and the remainder is unexplained. Clone size and the V and J calls come from that table; the DNA yielded D and trimming. This sample comprises over 150,000 clones, 88% of them detected only once. Around 4.4% of the sample is held by the ten biggest clonotypes.

The paper's findings and limits, for the study overall: Participants were mostly white British and included more females than males, and it was suggested by the authors that clonal diversity may have been underestimated. A significant rise in spike-specific TCR breadth and depth was observed after two AZD1222 doses relative to day 0 and relative to MenACWY recipients. Conclusions about previously exposed vaccinees are limited, since just five or six AZD1222 recipients were seropositive for SARS-CoV-2 at baseline. Epitopes outside the regions mutated in the B.1.351 and B.1.1.7 variants were reportedly recognized by nearly half of the unique spike-specific TCRs. Because no samples from the day 14 peak response were available, repertoires could be characterized only after the peak T cell response. In the small 56-69-year group, the increase in depth fell short of significance, most likely because of low power. The whole spike protein was spanned by vaccine-associated CD4 TCRs, and dominant responses were seen in regions 160-218 and 743-854.

V is reduced by 2 bases and J by 5 bases, leaving a spacing of 9 bases between them. CDR1 and CDR2 were assigned from the germline V gene as MNHEY and SVGEGT. Its CDR3 holds 14 amino acids, cysteine through phenylalanine. The retained sequence is limited to the CDR3, 42 bases, with the frame set at the first base. About this clone: The antigen it binds to is not known. No clone much larger than this one lies a single base away; base qualities are absent.

Reading the label with the study, this specimen's time point is: about 28 days (+/-7) after the second vaccine dose. Because spike-specific TCR depth and breadth did not differ between the two schedules, AZD1222 recipients who got a second dose at roughly 4 weeks were pooled with those who got a second dose at roughly 12 weeks. The vaccinee samples were drawn from two UK trials, COV001 and COV002, one of which was a single-blind randomized controlled phase 2/3 trial testing AZD1222 (ChAdOx1 nCoV-19) in healthy adults. For TCRbeta chain sequencing, PBMC samples from trial participants were taken at day 0 and at day 28 after the second dose.

This chain is built from TRBV6-2 or TRBV6-3 and TRBJ2-2; the D gene cannot be named for sure. The receptor comes from an adult who received the AZD1222 COVID-19 vaccine. The material was peripheral blood, obtained 28 days after the second AZD1222 dose. The CDR3 reads as follows: CASSYDVGTGELFF. In nucleotide form, the sequence is TGTGCCAGCAGTTACGACGTGGGTACCGGGGAGCTGTTTTTT.